Following are 2 T cell receptor beta chains from one sample sequenced in a study of blood T cell repertoires in COVID-19. The protocol was immunoSEQ multiplex PCR, while the TCRdb copy is restricted to in-frame clones and leaves out a portion. In the table there are some 120,000 clones, roughly four fifths of which are singletons. Material for sequencing was PBMCs or T cells enriched from blood (not recorded which). These receptors originate from a man aged 30 to 39 who had recovered from COVID-19.

The V and J genes are TRBV19 and TRBJ1-3; no clear D. The CDR3 has 16 amino acids. Trimming took off 11 bases at V and 2 bases at J, with 22 bases between the two ends. The germline V gene has CDR1 LNHDA and CDR2 SQIVND (reference sequence). CDR3 DNA sequence: TGTGCCGTCCTAGGGCGGGCTCAACGCCCTGGAAACACCATATATTTT. Translated: CAVLGRAQRPGNTIYF.

The gene calls are TRBV27 and TRBJ1-1; no firm D call. Germline CDR1 reads MNHEY; CDR2 reads SMNVEV (reference sequence). V lost 7 bases and J 4 bases, leaving 10 bases between the germline ends. The CDR3 is 12 amino acids. CDR3 DNA: TGTGCCAGCATGGGGAGTTTCACTGAAGCTTTCTTT. It encodes CASMGSFTEAFF.